This T cell receptor (beta chain) came from a study of T-cell reconstitution after alpha-beta-depleted transplantation in children. This clonotype has at least ten counts. Unique molecular identifiers were incorporated into the prepared TCRbeta library. Via MiXCR, TCRdb re-called the PCR reads, giving one row per CDR3 protein. This sample carries about 640,000 distinct CDR3 sequences, roughly 17% of them seen once, and the ten largest clones take over 0.95%. V dropped 7 bases and J dropped 0 bases, with 13 bases sitting between them. Per germline, CDR1 MNHNS and CDR2 SASEGT. CDR3 length: 14 amino acids.

Sample: PBMCs from the stem cell graft donor, taken from the stem cell graft. The rearrangement links TRBV6-1 to TRBJ2-7; the D gene is possibly TRBD1 (5 bases). This clonotype originated in a human donor who donated a stem cell graft to a child with acute myeloid leukemia. CDR3 loop: CASNDERGSYEQYF. For the CDR3, the DNA is TGTGCCAGCAATGACGAAAGGGGCTCCTACGAGCAGTACTTC.